Listed here is a single TCR beta chain. The length of the CDR3 is 13 residues. Germline V CDR1 and CDR2: SSHAT, FNYEAQ (reference sequence). V shed 6 bases and J shed 2 bases, with 10 bases lying between them. Using immunoSEQ multiplex PCR, the repertoire was profiled, and TCRdb retains in-frame clones only, with some absent. The sample lists 90,000 to 100,000 clones, around 89% seen once, with roughly 7.7% in the top ten. The source of the sample is a study of T cell responses to AZD1222 COVID-19 vaccine. The material sequenced was peripheral blood, taken on day 0 of AZD1222 vaccination. This TCR was sampled from an adult in good health. The V gene is TRBV7-7, the J gene TRBJ2-5, with TRBD1 as a possible D gene (7 bases). The CDR3, as DNA: TGTGCCAGCAGTGCAGGGGGGCAAGAGACCCAGTACTTC. It specifies CASSAGGQETQYF.